A selection of T cell receptor beta chains follows, all from one sample in a study of T cells in Graves' hyperthyroidism and ophthalmopathy. TCRdb analysed the multiplex PCR reads with MiXCR anew, one entry per CDR3 protein. The table lists hundreds of thousands of distinct CDR3 sequences, around 21% of them singletons, with approximately 30% in the top ten. The specimen was blood. Source of these receptors: a man aged 30 to 39 with Graves' ophthalmopathy. CDR3s include the opening cysteine and the closing phenylalanine or tryptophan. Each record gives: J gene, D gene, V gene, clone size, CDR3 DNA, CDR3 protein. D genes are given only for firm matches. A clone size is listed for some rows: how often the clone was seen (once, few, many), or a class if it is expanded.

TRBJ2-1,TRBD2,TRBV10-2,few,TGCGCCAGCAGTGAAGGGTCTAGCGGGCTCTACAATGAGCAGTTCTTC,CASSEGSSGLYNEQFF
TRBJ2-5,.,TRBV29-1,.,TGCAGCGCCCGTGAGTTCCGGGGAACAAACCAAGAGACCCAGTACTTC,CSAREFRGTNQETQYF
TRBJ2-2,TRBD1,TRBV7-9,few,TGTGCCAGCAGCCCCCACCCGGGACAGGGATCCAACACCGGGGAGCTGTTTTTT,CASSPHPGQGSNTGELFF
TRBJ1-1,.,TRBV19,few,TGTGCCAGTAGATGGGGAAAGGGCATCGAAACTGAAGCTTTCTTT,CASRWGKGIETEAFF
TRBJ2-1,.,TRBV5-1,.,TGTGCCAGCAGCTACCGTACCGACTTCAGCTTAATCTACGATGAGCAGTTCTTC,CASSYRTDFSLIYDEQFF
TRBJ2-1,.,TRBV29-1,few,TGCAGCGTTCCAAGATCCCGGGGCTCCTACAATGAGCAGTTCTTC,CSVPRSRGSYNEQFF
TRBJ2-5,.,TRBV20-1,.,TGCAGTGCTAGGGATTCAGGCAGAGAGACCCAGTACTTC,CSARDSGRETQYF
TRBJ1-4,TRBD1,TRBV5-6,.,TGTGCCAGCAGCTCCGGGACAGGGTTTGAAAAACTGTTTTTT,CASSSGTGFEKLFF
TRBJ1-1,.,TRBV19,.,TGTGCCAGTAGAGGGGGGGCAGACACTGAAGCTTTCTTT,CASRGGADTEAFF
TRBJ1-2,.,TRBV2,many,TGTGCCAGCAGTGGTGAGGGGGTCGGCGGCTACACCTTC,CASSGEGVGGYTF
TRBJ2-5,TRBD2,TRBV20-1,few,TGCAGCACTAGCGGGAGAAGAGCGGAGACCCAGTACTTC,CSTSGRRAETQYF
TRBJ2-5,TRBD2,TRBV9,many,TGTGCCAGCGGGTCCGGGACTAGCGGGTTTCAGGAGACCCAGTACTTC,CASGSGTSGFQETQYF
TRBJ2-1,.,TRBV27,.,TGTGCCAGCAGTTTCCCAGGACTCGACAATGAGCAGTTCTTC,CASSFPGLDNEQFF
TRBJ1-5,.,TRBV28,many,TGTGCCAGCAGCCCAGGGATCAGGCAGCCCCAGCATTTT,CASSPGIRQPQHF
TRBJ2-1,.,TRBV10-2,few,TGCGCCAGCAGTACAACAGGGACTTCTGAGCAGTTCTTC,CASSTTGTSEQFF
TRBJ2-7,.,TRBV18,.,TGTGCCAGCCTGGCAGGACCGACCTACGAGCAGTACTTC,CASLAGPTYEQYF
TRBJ2-2,.,TRBV11-2,.,TGTGCCAGCAGCCTCTCCCCGTCGGGGGGCGCCGACACCGGGGAGCTGTTTTTT,CASSLSPSGGADTGELFF
TRBJ1-1,TRBD1,TRBV28,.,TGTACCAGCAGAAAGGGGACCTACTGGACAGGGAGGAACACTGAAGCTTTCTTT,CTSRKGTYWTGRNTEAFF
TRBJ1-1,.,TRBV28,many,TGTGCCAGCAGTACCACAGGGTGGCCTGAAGCTTTCTTT,CASSTTGWPEAFF
TRBJ1-5,.,TRBV24-1,many,TGTGCCACCAGTGATTCCTCAGGGTCTCGTCAGCCCCAGCATTTT,CATSDSSGSRQPQHF